This TCR beta chain was recovered during a study of identical twins. V gave up 4 bases and J gave up 1 base, with 10 bases separating them. The germline CDR1 and CDR2 sequences are MDHEN and SYDVKM. The CDR3 extends over 14 amino acids. A few counts support this clonotype. Its antigen is undetermined. General study findings and limits: The degree of excess twin sharing was weaker in beta out-of-frame sequences.

Healthy Caucasians made up all donors. A universal primer binding site was introduced by template switching. The final cDNA contained unique molecular identifiers. In TCRdb, the 5' RACE reads were re-called with MiXCR into one record per CDR3 protein. Of a few hundred thousand distinct CDR3 sequences listed, 6.5% to 9.5% are singletons. The same sample was also studied in work on yellow fever vaccine responses in identical twins. That paper states: Convergence reportedly seemed to mark part of the twins' vaccine T cell response, with personalization marking the rest.

This clonotype originated in a woman between 18 and 29 years old in good health. V gene TRBV28 combines with J gene TRBJ1-1; D not certain. Sequencing input: CD8+ T cells sorted from blood. This CDR3 is CASSSHRPNTEAFF. CDR3 DNA: TGTGCCAGCAGTTCTCACCGACCGAACACTGAAGCTTTCTTT. Together with reference TRBV28 and TRBJ1-1, the CDR3 gives the full variable domain: DVKVTQSSRYLVKRTGEKVFLECVQDMDHENMFWYRQDPGLGLRLIYFSYDVKMKEKGDIPEGYSVSREKKERFSLILESASTNQTSMYLCASSSHRPNTEAFFGQGTRLTVV.